These 23 T cell receptor beta chains originate from one sample sequenced in a study of shared clonotypes between healthy human individuals. Only CD45RO-negative cells positively selected for CCR7 counted as naive CD8 cells, so terminally differentiated effector memory CD45RA+ cells were excluded. Sequencing was performed with immunoSEQ multiplex PCR; in TCRdb, only in-frame clones are kept and a portion is missing. The repertoire holds around 2,000,000 clones, over 85% seen once, with about 1.1% in the top ten. Sequenced: naive CD8+ T cells sorted from blood. The receptors were sampled from a man aged 18 to 29 in good health.

The rearrangement joins TRBV7-3 to TRBJ2-1; TRBD2 matches at 10 bases. J was trimmed by 9 bases and V by 5 bases; bases with no gene match: 13. CDR3 length: 16 residues. Germline CDR1 is SGHTA and CDR2 is FQGTGA. The CDR3 region is CASSPTTGLAGAEQFF. Written as DNA, the CDR3 is TGTGCCAGCAGCCCAACAACTGGGCTAGCGGGGGCTGAGCAGTTCTTC.

V usage is TRBV6-5 and J usage is TRBJ2-5; D is perhaps TRBD1 or TRBD2 (7 bases each). Per the germline V gene, CDR1 is MNHEY and CDR2 is SVGAGI. V gave up 6 bases and J gave up 2 bases, with 16 bases separating them. The CDR3 loop spans 15 amino acids. CDR3 in DNA: TGTGCCAGCAGGGTCCAGGGGGGGTTACAAGAGACCCAGTACTTC. Amino acid sequence: CASRVQGGLQETQYF.

The rearrangement joins TRBV7-9 to TRBJ2-7, with no clear D. This CDR3 is 15 amino acids long. CDR1 and CDR2 (germline): SEHNR, FQNEAQ (reference sequence). V shed 0 bases and J shed 5 bases, with 14 bases lying between them. CDR3 nucleotide sequence: TGTGCCAGCAGCTTAGCTCCGGCAGGTGGCGACGAGCAGTACTTC. This translates into CASSLAPAGGDEQYF.

With respect to this clone: The same CDR3 can be traced to other DNA sequences in this sample. This chain connects TRBV27 to TRBJ2-1; 16 bases are shared with TRBD2. Germline trimming cut 5 bases from V and 7 bases from J; bases unmatched to any gene: 2. Germline CDR1 is MNHEY and CDR2 is SMNVEV (reference sequence). The CDR3 extends over 15 amino acids. The CDR3 loop is CASSLGLAGGNEQFF. DNA for the CDR3: TGTGCCAGCAGTCTGGGACTAGCGGGGGGGAATGAGCAGTTCTTC.

The chain couples TRBV11-1 to TRBJ1-1; D perhaps matches TRBD1 (5 bases). The germline CDR1 and CDR2 sequences are SGHAT and FQDESV (reference sequence). The CDR3 is 13 residues long. With 5 bases removed from V and 4 bases from J, the gap between germline ends came to 11 bases. CDR3 DNA: TGTGCCAGCAGCCTGGGGGTGGTCACTGAAGCTTTCTTT. Encoded protein: CASSLGVVTEAFF.

The chain combines TRBV7-9 with TRBJ1-4; 8 bases fit TRBD1. Germline V gene sequence: CDR1 SEHNR, CDR2 FQNEAQ (reference sequence). V dropped 5 bases and J dropped 5; count of bases not matched to a gene: 7. This CDR3 has 15 amino acids. Here the CDR3 DNA reads TGTGCCAGCAGCCCCCCGGGACAGGAGAATGAAAAACTGTTTTTT. Translating gives CASSPPGQENEKLFF.

The rearrangement uses TRBV27 and TRBJ2-2; 7 positions agree with TRBD1. Germline CDR1 is MNHEY and CDR2 is SMNVEV (reference sequence). There are 16 residues in the CDR3. Losses at the gene ends were 2 bases for V and 1 base for J; bases not matched to a gene: 4. The CDR3 sequence is CASSLLGQWNTGELFF. As DNA, the CDR3 is TGTGCCAGCAGTTTACTGGGACAGTGGAACACCGGGGAGCTGTTTTTT.

This clone occurred once. The chain combines TRBV15 with TRBJ2-1; D not certain. Trimming removed 3 bases at V and 10 bases at J, with 10 bases between. The V gene's germline CDR1 is LNHNV and CDR2 YYDKDF (reference sequence). The CDR3 length is 12 residues. CDR3 region: CATSRVGSEQFF. CDR3 in DNA: TGTGCCACCAGCAGGGTCGGATCCGAGCAGTTCTTC.

Here the CDR3 reads CASSLQQGSNQPQHF. The CDR3 DNA reads TGTGCCAGCAGTCTGCAGCAGGGCAGCAATCAGCCCCAGCATTTT. The chain links TRBV27 to TRBJ1-5; tentative D call: TRBD1 (5 bases). With 5 bases removed from V and 1 base from J, the gap between germline ends came to 12 bases. The germline V gene has CDR1 MNHEY and CDR2 SMNVEV (reference sequence). CDR3 size: 15 residues.

CDR3 sequence reads: CASSGGYGYTF. CDR3 DNA sequence: TGTGCCAGCTCCGGGGGGTATGGCTACACCTTC. The chain combines TRBV28 with TRBJ1-2; TRBD1 might be the D (5 bases). Germline loops: CDR1 MDHEN, CDR2 SYDVKM. The ends were cut back, 8 bases at V and 5 bases at J, with 9 bases in the middle. The CDR3 covers 11 residues.

The V and J genes are TRBV15 and TRBJ1-1, with D uncertain. There are 12 residues in the CDR3. The V gene lost 6 bases and the J gene lost 0 bases, with 5 bases spanning the gap. Germline loops: CDR1 LNHNV, CDR2 YYDKDF (reference sequence). CDR3 DNA sequence: TGTGCCACCAGGGGCTTGAACACTGAAGCTTTCTTT. This codes for CATRGLNTEAFF.

Turning to this clone: The same CDR3 is also encoded by other DNA sequences in this sample. The chain couples TRBV30 to TRBJ2-7; no firm D call. Trimming pared 2 bases from V and 3 bases from J, leaving 5 bases between. Germline V gene data show CDR1 as GTSNPN and CDR2 as SVGIG (reference sequence). The CDR3 contains 11 residues. The CDR3, as DNA: TGTGCCTGGAGTCGAGGCTACGAGCAGTACTTC. Protein sequence: CAWSRGYEQYF.

This clone was seen only once. The sample has other DNA sequences that encode this CDR3 too. The chain is built from TRBV14 and TRBJ2-3; 7 nucleotides agree with TRBD2. V trimming: 1 base; J trimming: 3 bases; junction bases outside the gene matches: 7. Germline values: CDR1 SGHDN, CDR2 FVKESK. The CDR3 runs 16 residues. CDR3 amino acids: CASSQVRGRGTDTQYF. For the CDR3, the DNA is TGTGCCAGCAGCCAAGTACGCGGGAGAGGGACAGATACGCAGTATTTT.

This chain connects TRBV21-1 to TRBJ1-2; no check of the table's D call, TRBD1, against the DNA was made. TRBV21-1 has pseudogene status. The CDR3 spans 14 residues. In DNA, the CDR3 is TGTGCCAGCACCACACCAAGACAGCCGTTTGGCTACACCTTC. This gives the protein CASTTPRQPFGYTF.

This sequence joins TRBV5-6 and TRBJ1-5; D not resolved. V lost 1 base and J lost 4, with 9 bases in between. The germline gives CDR1 SGHDT, CDR2 YYEEEE. The length of the CDR3 is 14 residues. The CDR3 region has the DNA TGTGCCAGCAGCTTGTACCCGAGTAATCAGCCCCAGCATTTT. Encoded protein: CASSLYPSNQPQHF.

The chain uses TRBV9 and TRBJ1-2, with a tentative D call TRBD1 (5 bases). The CDR3 runs to 15 residues. The germline V gene encodes CDR1 SGDLS and CDR2 YYNGEE. V was cut by 3 bases and J by 8 bases, with 20 bases left in between. CDR3 in DNA: TGTGCCAGCAGCGCGAGGGAGAACGACTGGGGCGGCTACACCTTC. This encodes CASSARENDWGGYTF.

This rearrangement joins TRBV5-4 to TRBJ1-2; no definite D call. The CDR3 covers 13 residues. Trimming shortened V by 0 bases and J by 4 bases, and 7 bases separated the two germline ends. CDR1 is SGHNT, CDR2 YYREEE, per germline (reference sequence). CDR3 bases: TGTGCCAGCAGCTTGGGGACTGCCTATGGCTACACCTTC. It translates to CASSLGTAYGYTF.

This chain connects TRBV5-1 to TRBJ1-6; D gene unclear. The CDR3 loop spans 13 amino acids. V shed 0 bases and J shed 7 bases, with 5 bases lying between them. Germline V gene sequence: CDR1 SGHRS, CDR2 YFSETQ. This CDR3 is CASSLVPNSPLHF. CDR3 DNA: TGCGCCAGCAGCTTGGTACCGAATTCACCCCTCCACTTT.

CDR3 sequence: CASSQVAGLSYNEQFF. The CDR3 region has the DNA TGCGCCAGCAGCCAAGTCGCGGGTCTCTCCTACAATGAGCAGTTCTTC. The chain is built from TRBV4-3 and TRBJ2-1, with D perhaps TRBD2 (5 bases). CDR1 is LGHNA, CDR2 YSLEER, per germline. V was trimmed by 1 base and J by 0 bases, leaving 10 bases between them. The CDR3 length is 16 residues.

The V call is TRBV7-8, the J call TRBJ2-5; 9 bases map to TRBD1. J lost 1 base, V lost 6 bases, and 9 bases had no gene match. This CDR3 region has 16 residues. CDR1 and CDR2 (germline): SGHVS, FQNEAQ. CDR3 in DNA: TGTGCCAGCAGGGCCGGGACAGGGTATTCCCAAGAGACCCAGTACTTC. Its protein is CASRAGTGYSQETQYF. The whole variable domain, filled in from reference TRBV7-8 and TRBJ2-5, reads GAGVSQSPRYKVAKRGQDVALRCDPISGHVSLFWYQQALGQGPEFLTYFQNEAQLDKSGLPSDRFFAERPEGSVSTLKIQRTQQEDSAVYLCASRAGTGYSQETQYFGPGTRLLVL.

Notes on this clone: Other DNA sequences in this sample translate to the same CDR3. This chain uses TRBV19 with TRBJ2-7; tentative D call: TRBD1 (6 bases). The CDR3 covers 13 residues. V was trimmed by 5 bases and J by 2 bases, leaving 10 bases between them. From germline, CDR1 is LNHDA and CDR2 SQIVND (reference sequence). The CDR3 DNA sequence: TGTGCCAGTAGTTCCGGGACAACCTACGAGCAGTACTTC. It encodes CASSSGTTYEQYF.

The CDR3 DNA is TGTGCCAGCTCAAGCAGGGATGGGAATGAGCAGTTCTTC. It yields the protein CASSSRDGNEQFF. This chain joins TRBV18 and TRBJ2-1, with D tentatively TRBD1 (5 bases). CDR3 length: 13 amino acids. The ends were cut back, 5 bases at V and 7 bases at J, with 12 bases in the middle. Germline V gene sequence: CDR1 KGHSH, CDR2 LQKENI.

On this clone: This sample includes further DNA sequences coding for the same CDR3. The chain recombines TRBV7-9 with TRBJ2-3; the match to TRBD2 covers 11 bases. Germline values: CDR1 SEHNR, CDR2 FQNEAQ (reference sequence). The CDR3 runs to 15 residues. V lost 1 base, J lost 4 bases, and 1 base stayed unmatched. CDR3 loop: CASSLELAGADTQYF. As DNA, the CDR3 is TGTGCCAGCAGCTTAGAACTAGCGGGGGCAGATACGCAGTATTTT.